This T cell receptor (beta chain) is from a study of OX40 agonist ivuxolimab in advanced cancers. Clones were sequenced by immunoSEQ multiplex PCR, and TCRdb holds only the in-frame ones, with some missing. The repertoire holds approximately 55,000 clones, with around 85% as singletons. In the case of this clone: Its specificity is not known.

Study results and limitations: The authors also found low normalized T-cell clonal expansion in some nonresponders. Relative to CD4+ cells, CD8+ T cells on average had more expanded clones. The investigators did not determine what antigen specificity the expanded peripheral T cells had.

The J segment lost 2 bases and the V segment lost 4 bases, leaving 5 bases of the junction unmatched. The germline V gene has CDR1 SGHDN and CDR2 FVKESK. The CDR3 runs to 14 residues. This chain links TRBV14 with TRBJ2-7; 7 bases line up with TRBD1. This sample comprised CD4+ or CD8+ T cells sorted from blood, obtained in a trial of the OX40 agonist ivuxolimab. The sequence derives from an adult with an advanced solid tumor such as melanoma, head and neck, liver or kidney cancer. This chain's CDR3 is CASSPDRTTYEQYF. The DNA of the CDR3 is TGTGCCAGCAGCCCGGACAGGACGACCTACGAGCAGTACTTC.